The clone carrying this T cell receptor beta chain was seen a handful of times. The antigen is unknown. These data come from a study of T-cell memory formation after mild COVID-19. Broader study findings: CD4+ contracting clones were found mainly in CM and EM, and CD8+ ones in EMRA.

Germline trimming cut 5 bases from V and 1 base from J; bases unmatched to any gene: 3. The CDR3 totals 14 residues. CDR1 is DFQATT, CDR2 SNEGSKA, per germline (reference sequence). Researchers used 5'RACE with constant-segment primers to make TCR alpha and TCR beta cDNA libraries that carry sample barcodes and UMIs. TCRdb ran MiXCR on the 5' RACE reads and lists one entry per CDR3 protein. The table includes fewer than 400,000 distinct CDR3 sequences, 16% detected once. The V and J genes are TRBV20-1 and TRBJ2-3, with 10 bases that match TRBD2. The receptor was derived from a man aged 18-30 years who had mild COVID-19 (a few samples of this study predate the infection). Cell type and time point are not known. Sequenced material: PBMCs or a T cell subset sorted from them (not recorded which). CDR3 sequence (DNA): TGCAGTGCTCCTAGCGGGGGAGGCACAGATACGCAGTATTTT. Its protein product is CSAPSGGGTDTQYF.